This TCR beta chain was documented in a study of identifying expanded T cells in peripheral blood. Study results and limitations: Roughly 2-week clone count variance significantly increased as total template count grew. Differentially abundant clones: around 1.2 between replicates, 16.4 at roughly 15 days, 19 to 20 at four.

On this clone: The antigen is unknown.

V shed 3 bases and J shed 6 bases, with 12 bases lying between them. The CDR3 extends over 12 amino acids. CDR1 and CDR2 from the germline V gene are GTSNPN and SVGIG (reference sequence). Collection occurred without any documented infections or immune events in donors. Generated by immunoSEQ multiplex PCR, the TCRdb table keeps only in-frame clones and is missing some. Of about 86,000 clones listed, 80% to 90% are singletons. The chain has TRBV30 and TRBJ2-7, with D maybe TRBD2 (6 bases). Input material: blood. The source of this sequence is a person between 18 and 75 years old in good health. In nucleotides, the CDR3 is TGTGCCTGGAGCAGGCGGGGCCTCGAGCAGTACTTC. This codes for CAWSRRGLEQYF.